Listed below are T cell receptor beta chains from one sample, sequenced in a study of blood T cell repertoires in COVID-19. The table came from immunoSEQ multiplex PCR; TCRdb's copy has only in-frame clones and leaves some out. This sample carries around 260,000 clones, more than 65% of them seen once, and the ten largest clones take around 16%. Sequenced material: peripheral blood. The receptors shown here come from a person aged 70 to 85 with COVID-19, enrolled during active disease. The CDR3 runs from the conserved cysteine through the conserved F or W. A D gene is named only where the DNA matches it firmly. A clone size is listed for some rows: how often the clone was seen (once, few, many), or a class if it is expanded.

j_gene	v_gene	abundance	d_gene	CDR3aa	CDR3nt
TRBJ2-7	TRBV3-1/TRBV3-2	.	TRBD1	CASSLDRVSYEQYF	TGTGCCAGCAGCTTGGACAGGGTGTCCTACGAGCAGTACTTC
TRBJ1-3	TRBV25-1	.	.	CASSDPGLRNTIYF	TGTGCCAGCAGTGATCCAGGCCTGAGAAACACCATATATTTT
TRBJ2-2	TRBV4-2	.	TRBD2	CASSQEGTSTPTGELFF	TGTGCCAGCAGCCAAGAAGGGACTAGCACGCCCACCGGGGAGCTGTTTTTT
TRBJ2-7	TRBV6-1	.	TRBD2	CASSAGTSGGAYEQYF	TGTGCCAGCAGTGCCGGGACTAGCGGGGGGGCTTACGAGCAGTACTTC
TRBJ2-7	TRBV15	once	TRBD1	CATSETGNSYEQYF	TGTGCCACGTCTGAGACAGGGAACTCCTACGAGCAGTACTTC
TRBJ1-6	TRBV2	.	.	CASKKAEGYSPLHF	TGTGCCAGCAAGAAAGCGGAGGGGTATTCACCCCTCCACTTT
TRBJ2-2	TRBV6-5	.	.	CASRRERTNTGELFF	TGTGCCAGCAGGAGGGAGAGGACCAACACCGGGGAGCTGTTTTTT
TRBJ1-1	TRBV28	.	TRBD1	CASSLMTGLNTEAFF	TGTGCCAGCAGTTTGATGACAGGGTTGAACACTGAAGCTTTCTTT
TRBJ1-2	TRBV19	.	TRBD1	CASSILDRGMDYGYTF	TGTGCCAGTAGTATCCTAGACAGGGGAATGGACTATGGCTACACCTTC
TRBJ1-1	TRBV15	.	.	CATRERRYPNTEAFF	TGTGCCACCAGGGAGCGGCGGTACCCGAACACTGAAGCTTTCTTT